Presented here are 4 T cell receptor beta chains from one specimen sequenced in a study of cytomegalovirus exposure and HLA in healthy donors. The PCR employed 60 Vbeta primers together with 13 Jbeta primers. Clones were read by immunoSEQ multiplex PCR, and TCRdb kept only the in-frame ones, dropping some. The sample lists over 110,000 clones; approximately 83% were seen once. Sequenced: PBMCs. The receptors come from a male donor in good health and CMV-seronegative.

V and J are TRBV7-6 and TRBJ2-1, with TRBD1 identical over 7 bases. V shed 5 bases, J shed 6 bases, and the junction held 7 bases outside the gene matches. The length of the CDR3 is 14 residues. In germline, CDR1 is SGHVS, CDR2 FNYEAQ. In DNA, the CDR3 is TGTGCCAGCAGCCCCTGGACAGGTGGCAATGAGCAGTTCTTC. The encoded protein is CASSPWTGGNEQFF.

The chain combines TRBV25-1 with TRBJ2-7; tentatively, D is TRBD2 (6 bases). V shed 5 bases and J shed 5 bases, with 16 bases lying between them. This CDR3 has 14 residues. The germline gives CDR1 MGHDK, CDR2 SYGVNS. The CDR3 loop is CASSIGGSVNEQYF. The CDR3 DNA reads as TGTGCCAGCAGTATCGGGGGTAGTGTCAACGAGCAGTACTTC.

The rearrangement joins TRBV7-8 to TRBJ2-7, with D perhaps matching TRBD2 (6 bases). Germline V gives CDR1 SGHVS, CDR2 FQNEAQ. V shed 4 bases and J shed 4 bases, with 17 bases lying between them. This CDR3 has 15 residues. The CDR3 region is CASSYGPGALYEQYF. The CDR3 DNA sequence: TGTGCCAGCAGCTACGGACCGGGAGCCCTTTACGAGCAGTACTTC.

Points on this clone: This sample also contains other DNA sequences that code for the same CDR3. The chain couples TRBV5-1 to TRBJ2-3, with 8 bases lining up with TRBD2. CDR1 is SGHRS and CDR2 is YFSETQ in the germline V gene. This CDR3 comprises 14 residues. The junction had 5 bases not matched to a gene; V was cut back by 3 bases and J by 5 bases. The CDR3 region is CASSSSGSQDTQYF. CDR3 nucleotides: TGCGCCAGCAGCTCCAGCGGGAGTCAAGATACGCAGTATTTT.